The rows below give T cell receptor beta chains drawn from one sample of a study of T-cell memory formation after mild COVID-19. TCRdb re-called the 5' RACE reads with MiXCR, one entry per CDR3 protein. The top ten clones hold roughly 23% of a sample with 150,000 to 200,000 distinct CDR3 sequences, about 20% of them seen once. Sequencing input: PBMCs or a T cell subset sorted from them (not recorded which). These receptors all come from an adult woman who had mild COVID-19 (a few samples of this study predate the infection). Cell type and time point are not known. The CDR3 runs from the conserved cysteine through the conserved F or W. Fields, in order: V gene, clone size, J gene, D gene, CDR3 protein, CDR3 DNA. A D gene is named only where the DNA matches it firmly. Size tells how often a clone was seen (once, few, many) or the class of an expanded clone, and some rows leave it out.

TRBV7-9	few	TRBJ2-3	-	CASSPHSLDTQYF	TGTGCCAGCAGCCCCCATAGTTTAGATACGCAGTATTTT
TRBV29-1	-	TRBJ2-7	-	CSVEATGAEQYF	TGCAGCGTTGAAGCGACGGGGGCCGAGCAGTACTTC
TRBV5-1	few	TRBJ2-7	-	CASSRASGYEQYF	TGCGCCAGCAGCCGCGCGAGCGGCTACGAGCAGTACTTC
TRBV12-3/TRBV12-4	-	TRBJ1-2	-	CASSSGMAGYTF	TGTGCCAGCAGTTCGGGAATGGCTGGCTACACCTTC
TRBV7-9	once	TRBJ1-1	-	CASSLELTEAFF	TGTGCCAGCAGCTTAGAACTGACTGAAGCTTTCTTT
TRBV5-6	-	TRBJ1-3	-	CASSRSGGNTIYF	TGTGCCAGCAGCCGGTCTGGAGGAAACACCATATATTTT
TRBV20-1	-	TRBJ2-1	-	CSARSQRGAGNEQFF	TGCAGTGCTAGATCCCAAAGGGGCGCGGGGAATGAGCAGTTCTTC
TRBV19	few	TRBJ2-7	TRBD1	CASSPSTGGLYEQYF	TGTGCCAGTAGCCCATCCACAGGGGGATTGTACGAGCAGTACTTC
TRBV25-1	-	TRBJ1-2	-	CASSEPLWGYTF	TGTGCCAGCAGTGAGCCATTGTGGGGCTACACCTTC
TRBV20-1	few	TRBJ2-1	-	CSASSPSRSSYNEQFF	TGCAGTGCTTCTAGCCCCTCCCGCAGCTCCTACAATGAGCAGTTCTTC
TRBV3-1	-	TRBJ2-2	-	CASSPPGRGWGTGELFF	TGTGCCAGCAGCCCCCCAGGGCGGGGCTGGGGCACCGGGGAGCTGTTTTTT
TRBV9	few	TRBJ2-7	-	CASSVEEGDPYEQYF	TGTGCCAGCAGCGTAGAGGAGGGGGATCCCTACGAGCAGTACTTC
TRBV7-9	few	TRBJ1-2	-	CASSLLGQPTFF	TGTGCCAGCAGCTTATTAGGACAGCCTACGTTCTTC
TRBV9	-	TRBJ2-7	TRBD2	CASSPTSAAYEQYF	TGTGCCAGCAGCCCAACTAGCGCCGCCTACGAGCAGTACTTC
TRBV14	once	TRBJ2-2	TRBD2	CASSQRAGDRTGELFF	TGTGCCAGCAGCCAACGTGCGGGAGATCGGACCGGGGAGCTGTTTTTT
TRBV24-1	-	TRBJ2-5	-	CATSDWTAWETQYF	TGTGCCACCAGTGATTGGACCGCGTGGGAGACCCAGTACTTC
TRBV15	-	TRBJ2-7	-	CATSRVADGSYEQYF	TGTGCCACCAGCAGAGTGGCAGACGGTAGCTACGAGCAGTACTTC
TRBV5-1	few	TRBJ2-7	-	CASSLARGGYEQYF	TGCGCCAGCAGCTTGGCCAGGGGAGGTTACGAGCAGTACTTC
TRBV4-1	-	TRBJ2-5	-	CASSQRLRAPGMQETQYF	TGCGCCAGCAGCCAAAGACTTAGGGCTCCAGGGATGCAAGAGACCCAGTACTTC
TRBV7-6	few	TRBJ1-2	-	CASSSSNYGYTF	TGTGCCAGCAGCTCCTCTAACTATGGCTACACCTTC
TRBV14	-	TRBJ2-7	-	CASSHGTARRAF	TGTGCCAGCAGCCACGGGACTGCCAGACGGGCTTTC
TRBV4-3	few	TRBJ2-7	-	CASSQDGSGVLTYEQYF	TGCGCCAGCAGCCAAGACGGGTCCGGGGTCCTCACCTACGAGCAGTACTTC
TRBV30	-	TRBJ1-1	-	CAWSVIACTEAFF	TGTGCCTGGAGTGTAATTGCCTGTACTGAAGCTTTCTTT
TRBV20-1	few	TRBJ2-7	TRBD1	CSASGQGTYEQYF	TGCAGTGCTAGCGGACAGGGAACCTACGAGCAGTACTTC
TRBV9	few	TRBJ1-4	-	CASSVHPSGYLATNEKLFF	TGTGCCAGCAGCGTCCATCCATCAGGTTACCTCGCAACTAATGAAAAACTGTTTTTT
TRBV7-2	-	TRBJ1-2	-	CASSETAAGYGYTF	TGTGCCAGCAGCGAGACAGCGGCTGGCTATGGCTACACCTTC
TRBV4-1	-	TRBJ1-1	-	CASSPRVGGSTEAFF	TGCGCCAGCAGCCCGCGGGTCGGGGGCAGCACTGAAGCTTTCTTT
TRBV10-3	-	TRBJ2-7	-	CAISESVVRGNEQYF	TGTGCCATCAGTGAGTCCGTCGTCAGGGGAAACGAGCAGTACTTC
TRBV7-9	-	TRBJ1-1	-	CASRHTYSKTGSEAFF	TGTGCCAGCAGGCATACTTACAGCAAAACAGGGTCTGAAGCTTTCTTT
TRBV12-3/TRBV12-4	few	TRBJ2-3	-	CASTLETDTQYF	TGTGCCAGCACTCTCGAGACAGATACGCAGTATTTT
TRBV25-1	-	TRBJ1-1	-	CASSEAGDTEAFF	TGTGCCAGCAGTGAAGCGGGGGACACTGAAGCTTTCTTT
TRBV6-6	-	TRBJ2-7	TRBD1	CASSYSPGQGAHEQYF	TGTGCCAGCAGTTACTCCCCGGGACAGGGGGCCCACGAGCAGTACTTC
TRBV24-1	-	TRBJ2-7	TRBD2	CATSDLTSGENEQYF	TGTGCCACCAGTGATCTCACTAGCGGGGAGAACGAGCAGTACTTC
TRBV12-3/TRBV12-4	-	TRBJ1-1	TRBD1	CASSRADREGTEAFF	TGTGCCAGCAGTCGAGCCGACAGGGAGGGTACTGAAGCTTTCTTT
TRBV5-1	few	TRBJ1-2	-	CASSLVPGLGYGYTF	TGCGCCAGCAGCTTGGTCCCAGGGCTGGGTTATGGCTACACCTTC
TRBV7-9	few	TRBJ2-7	-	CASSLWGSYEQYF	TGTGCCAGCTCTTTATGGGGGTCCTACGAGCAGTACTTC
TRBV7-9	few	TRBJ1-1	-	CASSLVGIMNTEAFF	TGTGCCAGCAGCTTAGTCGGCATAATGAACACTGAAGCTTTCTTT
TRBV20-1	-	TRBJ2-7	-	CSARDRDIPYNEQYF	TGCAGTGCTAGAGATAGGGACATACCCTATAACGAGCAGTACTTC
TRBV5-1	-	TRBJ2-7	-	CASSWTTSLGYEQYF	TGCGCCAGCAGCTGGACTACCTCCCTGGGATACGAGCAGTACTTC
TRBV12-3/TRBV12-4	few	TRBJ2-2	TRBD2	CASSLGLAGGAGELFF	TGTGCCAGCAGTTTAGGCCTAGCGGGGGGCGCCGGGGAGCTGTTTTTT
TRBV21-1	-	TRBJ2-3	-	CASSNDPLAGGPADTQYF	TGTGCCAGCAGCAACGATCCTTTAGCGGGGGGGCCCGCAGATACGCAGTATTTT